This TCR beta chain was captured by sequencing in a study of T cells in Graves' hyperthyroidism and ophthalmopathy. The overall study: Peripheral blood was secured at the point of initial diagnosis, before any treatment.

Each patient was aged 18 to 65 and had newly diagnosed hyperthyroidism of under 2 months' duration. The study left out patients who had uncontrolled infection, other autoimmune disease, pregnancy or lactation. In this sample, this clonotype turned up many times. Germline CDR1 is MDHEN and CDR2 is SYDVKM. V dropped 3 bases and J dropped 4; count of bases not matched to a gene: 6. The CDR3 is 16 amino acids. There were TCR beta CDR3 regions amplified from RNA transcripts. HTBI primers drove first-round RT-PCR of the TCR CDR3. TCRdb ran MiXCR on the multiplex PCR reads and lists one entry per CDR3 protein. The sample consists of some 250,000 distinct CDR3 sequences, 12% to 15% of them appearing once.

The V and J genes are TRBV28 and TRBJ2-5; 12 bases are a match to TRBD2. The receptor comes from a woman between 45 and 60 years old with Graves' hyperthyroidism that later progressed to Graves' ophthalmopathy. The sequencing input was blood. DNA of the CDR3: TGTGCCAGCAGTTTCTTACTAGCGGGAGGCCGAGAGACCCAGTACTTC. Amino acid sequence: CASSFLLAGGRETQYF. The whole variable domain, remainder taken from reference TRBV28 and TRBJ2-5, is DVKVTQSSRYLVKRTGEKVFLECVQDMDHENMFWYRQDPGLGLRLIYFSYDVKMKEKGDIPEGYSVSREKKERFSLILESASTNQTSMYLCASSFLLAGGRETQYFGPGTRLLVL.